The entry that follows covers one TCR beta chain sequence. This specimen comes from a study of blood T cell repertoires in COVID-19. Method: immunoSEQ multiplex PCR; TCRdb's copy keeps in-frame clones and lacks some. The sample records 150,000 or so clones, roughly 89% being singletons. Germline-derived CDR1 and CDR2 are MNHEY and SVGAGI. The junction had 5 bases not matched to a gene; V was cut back by 5 bases and J by 4 bases. There are 14 residues in the CDR3. This TCR derives from a woman in her 50s who had been exposed to COVID-19. Sequencing was carried out using PBMCs or T cells enriched from blood (not recorded which). The chain combines TRBV6-5 with TRBJ1-3, with 7 positions matching TRBD1. CDR3 sequence (DNA): TGTGCCAGCAGTCCAAGGACAGGAGGAAACACCATATATTTT. Its translation: CASSPRTGGNTIYF.